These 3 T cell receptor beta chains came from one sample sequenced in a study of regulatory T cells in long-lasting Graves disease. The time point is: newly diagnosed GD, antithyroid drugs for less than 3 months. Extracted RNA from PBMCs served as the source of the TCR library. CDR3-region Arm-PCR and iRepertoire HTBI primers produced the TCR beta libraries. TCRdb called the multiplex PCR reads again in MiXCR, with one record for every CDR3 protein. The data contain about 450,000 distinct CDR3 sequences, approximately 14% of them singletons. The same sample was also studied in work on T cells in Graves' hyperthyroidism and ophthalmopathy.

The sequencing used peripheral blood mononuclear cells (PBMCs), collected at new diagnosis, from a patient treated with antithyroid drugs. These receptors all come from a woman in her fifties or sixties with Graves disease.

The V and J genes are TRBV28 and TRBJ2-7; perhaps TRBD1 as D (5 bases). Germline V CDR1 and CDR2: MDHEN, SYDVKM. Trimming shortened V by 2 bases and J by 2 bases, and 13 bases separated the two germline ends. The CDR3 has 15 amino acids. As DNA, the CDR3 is TGTGCCAGCAGTTTAAGCAGGGCCCCCGCCTACGAGCAGTACTTC. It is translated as CASSLSRAPAYEQYF.

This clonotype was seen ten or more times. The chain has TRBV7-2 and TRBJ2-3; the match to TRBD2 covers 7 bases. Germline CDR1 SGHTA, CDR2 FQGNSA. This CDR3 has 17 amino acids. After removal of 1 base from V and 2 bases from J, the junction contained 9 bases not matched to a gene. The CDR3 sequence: CASSLDTSAFPTDTQYF. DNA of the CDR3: TGTGCCAGCAGCTTAGACACTAGCGCCTTTCCCACAGATACGCAGTATTTT.

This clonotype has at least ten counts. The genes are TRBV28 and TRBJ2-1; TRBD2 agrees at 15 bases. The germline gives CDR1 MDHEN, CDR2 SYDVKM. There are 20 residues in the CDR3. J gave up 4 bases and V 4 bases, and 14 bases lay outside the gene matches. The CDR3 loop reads CASSSGAPGLAGGAYNEQFF. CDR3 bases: TGTGCCAGCAGTTCAGGAGCGCCGGGACTAGCGGGAGGAGCGTACAATGAGCAGTTCTTC. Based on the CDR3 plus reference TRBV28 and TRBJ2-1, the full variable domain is DVKVTQSSRYLVKRTGEKVFLECVQDMDHENMFWYRQDPGLGLRLIYFSYDVKMKEKGDIPEGYSVSREKKERFSLILESASTNQTSMYLCASSSGAPGLAGGAYNEQFFGPGTRLTVL.